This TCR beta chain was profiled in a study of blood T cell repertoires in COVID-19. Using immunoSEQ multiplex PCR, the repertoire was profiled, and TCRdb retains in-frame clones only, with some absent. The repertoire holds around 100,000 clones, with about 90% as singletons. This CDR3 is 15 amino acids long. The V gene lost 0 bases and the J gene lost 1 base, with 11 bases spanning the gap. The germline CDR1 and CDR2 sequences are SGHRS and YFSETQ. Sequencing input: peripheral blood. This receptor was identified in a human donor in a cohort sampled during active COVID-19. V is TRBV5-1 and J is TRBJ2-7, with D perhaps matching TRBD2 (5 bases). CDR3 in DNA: TGCGCCAGCAGCTTGGCGGGAACGGGGTCCTACGAGCAGTACTTC. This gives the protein CASSLAGTGSYEQYF. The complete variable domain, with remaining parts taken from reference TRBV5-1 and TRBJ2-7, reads KAGVTQTPRYLIKTRGQQVTLSCSPISGHRSVSWYQQTPGQGLQFLFEYFSETQRNKGNFPGRFSGRQFSNSRSEMNVSTLELGDSALYLCASSLAGTGSYEQYFGPGTRLTVT.